A selection of T cell receptor beta chains follows, all from one sample in a study of blood T cell repertoires in COVID-19. Libraries were prepared by immunoSEQ multiplex PCR; TCRdb keeps only in-frame clonotypes and omits some of them. This sample has roughly 440,000 clones; approximately 89% occur once, and the top ten carry over 9.5%. Sequenced sample: peripheral blood. Source of these receptors: a woman in her forties or fifties with COVID-19, enrolled during active disease. CDR3s include the opening cysteine and the closing phenylalanine or tryptophan. Each record gives: clone size, V gene, D gene, J gene, CDR3 DNA, CDR3 protein. A D gene is named only where the DNA matches it firmly. Part of the rows lack a size; the others show once, few, many or a class for expanded clones.

clone_size: NA; v_call: TRBV5-1; d_call: NA; j_call: TRBJ1-1; cdr3_nt: TGCGCCAGCAGCCGCAGTGTCGGGACTACGAACACTGAAGCTTTCTTT; cdr3_aa: CASSRSVGTTNTEAFF
clone_size: NA; v_call: TRBV14; d_call: NA; j_call: TRBJ1-3; cdr3_nt: TGTGCCAGCAGCCAGATCGTCGCAGGGTTTGGAAACACCATATATTTT; cdr3_aa: CASSQIVAGFGNTIYF
clone_size: NA; v_call: TRBV10-1; d_call: TRBD2; j_call: TRBJ2-1; cdr3_nt: TGCGCCAGCAGTGAGTTAGAGCGGGAGGCCTACAATGAGCAGTTCTTC; cdr3_aa: CASSELEREAYNEQFF
clone_size: NA; v_call: TRBV6-5; d_call: TRBD1; j_call: TRBJ1-1; cdr3_nt: TGTGCCAGCAGTCTAGACAGGGAAAACACTGAAGCTTTCTTT; cdr3_aa: CASSLDRENTEAFF
clone_size: NA; v_call: TRBV4-1; d_call: NA; j_call: TRBJ2-7; cdr3_nt: TGCGCCAGCAGCCAAGATCAAACAGGGTGGGAGCAGTACTTC; cdr3_aa: CASSQDQTGWEQYF
clone_size: NA; v_call: TRBV7-8; d_call: NA; j_call: TRBJ2-7; cdr3_nt: TGTGCCAGCAGCTTAACAGAGCAATATGACGAGCAGTACTTC; cdr3_aa: CASSLTEQYDEQYF
clone_size: NA; v_call: TRBV2; d_call: TRBD2; j_call: TRBJ2-3; cdr3_nt: TGTGCCAGCAGGGCCGGGACTAGCGTTGTTACGCAGTATTTT; cdr3_aa: CASRAGTSVVTQYF
clone_size: NA; v_call: TRBV19; d_call: TRBD1; j_call: TRBJ1-6; cdr3_nt: TGTGCCACGGGACGCAGACAGGGAAATTCACCCCTCCACTTT; cdr3_aa: CATGRRQGNSPLHF
clone_size: NA; v_call: TRBV29-1; d_call: NA; j_call: TRBJ1-2; cdr3_nt: TGCAGCGGTTCCGGGACAAAGGGTCTAGACTATGGCTACACCTTC; cdr3_aa: CSGSGTKGLDYGYTF
clone_size: NA; v_call: TRBV3-1/TRBV3-2; d_call: TRBD1; j_call: TRBJ1-1; cdr3_nt: TGTGCCAGCAGCCAAGTCATATGGACAGGAGGGGACACTGAAGCTTTCTTT; cdr3_aa: CASSQVIWTGGDTEAFF
clone_size: few; v_call: TRBV30; d_call: NA; j_call: TRBJ2-7; cdr3_nt: TGTGCCTGGACCCGCCCGGGAGGGGGCATCTCCTACGAGCAGTACTTC; cdr3_aa: CAWTRPGGGISYEQYF
clone_size: NA; v_call: TRBV5-4; d_call: TRBD2; j_call: TRBJ2-1; cdr3_nt: TGTGCCAGCAGCCCGGGACTAGCGGGGGATGAGCAGTTCTTC; cdr3_aa: CASSPGLAGDEQFF
clone_size: NA; v_call: TRBV21-1; d_call: NA; j_call: TRBJ2-2; cdr3_nt: TGTGCCAGCAGCAAAACCCCGGACAGGAAAGGAGGGGCGAACACCGGGGAGCTGTTTTTT; cdr3_aa: CASSKTPDRKGGANTGELFF
clone_size: NA; v_call: TRBV4-1; d_call: TRBD2; j_call: TRBJ2-2; cdr3_nt: TGCGCCAGCAGCCGGGGCGTCCTAGCGGGGGGGCCCACCGGGGAGCTGTTTTTT; cdr3_aa: CASSRGVLAGGPTGELFF
clone_size: NA; v_call: TRBV7-8; d_call: TRBD1; j_call: TRBJ2-1; cdr3_nt: TGTGCCAGCAGCTTGAAACCGGGACAGGGGGAGGATGGCTCCTACAATGAGCAGTTCTTC; cdr3_aa: CASSLKPGQGEDGSYNEQFF
clone_size: NA; v_call: TRBV5-4; d_call: NA; j_call: TRBJ2-1; cdr3_nt: TGTGCCAGCAGCTTGGACAGGGAAAATGAGCAGTTCTTC; cdr3_aa: CASSLDRENEQFF
clone_size: NA; v_call: TRBV13; d_call: NA; j_call: TRBJ2-7; cdr3_nt: TGTGCCAGCAGCTTAGGCCAAGAGCAGTACTTC; cdr3_aa: CASSLGQEQYF
clone_size: NA; v_call: TRBV19; d_call: NA; j_call: TRBJ2-3; cdr3_nt: TGTGCCAGTCGAAGCCCCATGACAGGTCCGAGCACAGATACGCAGTATTTT; cdr3_aa: CASRSPMTGPSTDTQYF
clone_size: NA; v_call: TRBV5-1; d_call: TRBD1; j_call: TRBJ1-2; cdr3_nt: TGCGCCAGCAGCTCGGACAGGCGTTATGGCTACACCTTC; cdr3_aa: CASSSDRRYGYTF
clone_size: NA; v_call: TRBV7-7; d_call: TRBD2; j_call: TRBJ2-2; cdr3_nt: TGTGCCAGCAGCACGGATAGCGGGGCGTCCGGGGAGCTGTTTTTT; cdr3_aa: CASSTDSGASGELFF
clone_size: NA; v_call: TRBV5-1; d_call: NA; j_call: TRBJ1-2; cdr3_nt: TGCGCCAGCAGCTTCAGGGGAGAGGACTATGGCTACACCTTC; cdr3_aa: CASSFRGEDYGYTF
clone_size: NA; v_call: TRBV2; d_call: NA; j_call: TRBJ1-6; cdr3_nt: TGTGCCAGCGGCCAAGACTTTGGGTCACCCCTCCACTTT; cdr3_aa: CASGQDFGSPLHF
clone_size: NA; v_call: TRBV9; d_call: NA; j_call: TRBJ1-3; cdr3_nt: TGTGCCAGCAGCACCACTTGGGAGCATGGAAACACCATATATTTT; cdr3_aa: CASSTTWEHGNTIYF
clone_size: NA; v_call: TRBV27; d_call: NA; j_call: TRBJ1-1; cdr3_nt: TGTGCCAGCAGTTTAGCAGGGCAAGGGTACACTGAAGCTTTCTTT; cdr3_aa: CASSLAGQGYTEAFF
clone_size: NA; v_call: TRBV30; d_call: NA; j_call: TRBJ1-2; cdr3_nt: TGTGCCTGGAGATCTCTGAGGGCCGGCTATGGCTACACCTTC; cdr3_aa: CAWRSLRAGYGYTF
clone_size: NA; v_call: TRBV30; d_call: NA; j_call: TRBJ2-7; cdr3_nt: TGTGCCAGCGAAGTAACCTCCTACGAGCAGTACTTC; cdr3_aa: CASEVTSYEQYF
clone_size: NA; v_call: TRBV27; d_call: NA; j_call: TRBJ1-6; cdr3_nt: TGTGCCAGCAGTTTTCCAGATTCACCCCTCCACTTT; cdr3_aa: CASSFPDSPLHF
clone_size: NA; v_call: TRBV30; d_call: TRBD1; j_call: TRBJ2-1; cdr3_nt: TGTGCCTGGGCCCTCTACGTAGGGGGCAAGTTGAATGAGCAGTTCTTC; cdr3_aa: CAWALYVGGKLNEQFF
clone_size: NA; v_call: TRBV11-2; d_call: NA; j_call: TRBJ2-7; cdr3_nt: TGTGCCAGCAGTCCGGGGGTTGCTATTACTTACGAGCAGTACTTC; cdr3_aa: CASSPGVAITYEQYF
clone_size: NA; v_call: TRBV5-4; d_call: TRBD2; j_call: TRBJ2-2; cdr3_nt: TGTGCCAGCAGCACGGGACTAGCGGGGGGCACCGGGGAGCTGTTTTTT; cdr3_aa: CASSTGLAGGTGELFF
clone_size: once; v_call: TRBV5-1; d_call: NA; j_call: TRBJ2-6; cdr3_nt: TGCGCCAGCGCGGGTATTCCGGTGAGTGCTGGGGCCAACGTCCTGACTTTC; cdr3_aa: CASAGIPVSAGANVLTF
clone_size: NA; v_call: TRBV30; d_call: TRBD2; j_call: TRBJ2-1; cdr3_nt: TGTGCCTGGGGGCGGGGGGGCCGTCTCCCCGAGCAGTTCTTC; cdr3_aa: CAWGRGGRLPEQFF
clone_size: NA; v_call: TRBV5-1; d_call: NA; j_call: TRBJ2-1; cdr3_nt: TGCGCCAGCAGCTTGGGTGTGGGGGGCTCCTACAATGAGCAGTTCTTC; cdr3_aa: CASSLGVGGSYNEQFF
clone_size: NA; v_call: TRBV3-1/TRBV3-2; d_call: NA; j_call: TRBJ1-2; cdr3_nt: TGTGCCAGCAGCCAAGCGGGTCAGCTTAACGGCTATGGCTACACCTTC; cdr3_aa: CASSQAGQLNGYGYTF
clone_size: NA; v_call: TRBV6-6; d_call: TRBD2; j_call: TRBJ2-1; cdr3_nt: TGTGCCAGCACCCCCTGGCGGGGGGCCCCAGGCAATGAGCAGTTCTTC; cdr3_aa: CASTPWRGAPGNEQFF
clone_size: NA; v_call: TRBV19; d_call: NA; j_call: TRBJ1-1; cdr3_nt: TGTGCCAGTAGTGTCTCACAGGGAGCTGAAGCTTTCTTT; cdr3_aa: CASSVSQGAEAFF
clone_size: NA; v_call: TRBV27; d_call: TRBD2; j_call: TRBJ2-5; cdr3_nt: TGTGCCAGCAGTTTGGGGGGGAGAACCACGGAGACCCAGTACTTC; cdr3_aa: CASSLGGRTTETQYF
clone_size: NA; v_call: TRBV5-1; d_call: NA; j_call: TRBJ1-5; cdr3_nt: TGCGCCAGCAGCTTGGACAGGGATCAGCCCCAGCATTTT; cdr3_aa: CASSLDRDQPQHF
clone_size: NA; v_call: TRBV4-1; d_call: TRBD2; j_call: TRBJ2-2; cdr3_nt: TGCGCCAGCAGCCAACCTAGCGGACCGAACACCGGGGAGCTGTTTTTT; cdr3_aa: CASSQPSGPNTGELFF
clone_size: NA; v_call: TRBV19; d_call: TRBD2; j_call: TRBJ2-1; cdr3_nt: TGTGCCAGTAGTGAGGGACTAGCGGGGGTTCCAACCTACAATGAGCAGTTCTTC; cdr3_aa: CASSEGLAGVPTYNEQFF
clone_size: NA; v_call: TRBV6-6; d_call: TRBD2; j_call: TRBJ2-3; cdr3_nt: TGTGCCAGCAGTTACGCGTCTAGCGGGGGCCCAGATACGCAGTATTTT; cdr3_aa: CASSYASSGGPDTQYF
clone_size: NA; v_call: TRBV5-4; d_call: TRBD2; j_call: TRBJ2-1; cdr3_nt: TGTGCCAGCAGCCTGCAGCGGGGGGGGAGCGATGAGCAGTTCTTC; cdr3_aa: CASSLQRGGSDEQFF
clone_size: NA; v_call: TRBV19; d_call: NA; j_call: TRBJ2-3; cdr3_nt: TGTGCCAGTAGTAACAGGTTGGCGGATACGCAGTATTTT; cdr3_aa: CASSNRLADTQYF
clone_size: NA; v_call: TRBV5-1; d_call: NA; j_call: TRBJ2-3; cdr3_nt: TGCGCCAGCAGCCTCCCTAGCACAGATACGCAGTATTTT; cdr3_aa: CASSLPSTDTQYF
clone_size: NA; v_call: TRBV18; d_call: TRBD2; j_call: TRBJ2-1; cdr3_nt: TGTGCCAGCTCACTACAGACTAGCGGGGGGAGCTCCTACAATGAGCAGTTCTTC; cdr3_aa: CASSLQTSGGSSYNEQFF
clone_size: NA; v_call: TRBV3-1/TRBV3-2; d_call: TRBD2; j_call: TRBJ2-3; cdr3_nt: TGTGCCAGCAGCAAGACCTCGGGACTAGCGGGGGGAGAAACAGATACGCAGTATTTT; cdr3_aa: CASSKTSGLAGGETDTQYF
clone_size: NA; v_call: TRBV7-6; d_call: TRBD2; j_call: TRBJ2-3; cdr3_nt: TGTGCCAGCAGCCCTCTACTAGCGGGGGGAGGAGATACGCAGTATTTT; cdr3_aa: CASSPLLAGGGDTQYF
clone_size: NA; v_call: TRBV6-5; d_call: NA; j_call: TRBJ2-4; cdr3_nt: TGTGCCAGCAGTTTAGGAAGTCCTGGACTGAACATTCAGTACTTC; cdr3_aa: CASSLGSPGLNIQYF
clone_size: NA; v_call: TRBV9; d_call: NA; j_call: TRBJ1-1; cdr3_nt: TGTGCCAGCAGCACCCACCGGGGTGACCCCATGAACACTGAAGCTTTCTTT; cdr3_aa: CASSTHRGDPMNTEAFF
clone_size: few; v_call: TRBV5-4; d_call: NA; j_call: TRBJ1-6; cdr3_nt: TGTGCCAGCAGCTTGGACGGGGGAGGATCACCCCTCCACTTT; cdr3_aa: CASSLDGGGSPLHF
clone_size: once; v_call: TRBV4-1; d_call: NA; j_call: TRBJ1-3; cdr3_nt: TGCGCCAGCAGCCAAGATAACATAAACACCATATATTTT; cdr3_aa: CASSQDNINTIYF
clone_size: NA; v_call: TRBV4-1; d_call: NA; j_call: TRBJ1-5; cdr3_nt: TGCGCCAGCAGCCAACCCCTTGGGGGGGGCGATCAGCCCCAGCATTTT; cdr3_aa: CASSQPLGGGDQPQHF
clone_size: NA; v_call: TRBV11-2; d_call: NA; j_call: TRBJ1-2; cdr3_nt: TGTGCCAGCAGAAAGGTCAACTGGCAAACCACTCGGGGTGGCTACACCTTC; cdr3_aa: CASRKVNWQTTRGGYTF
clone_size: NA; v_call: TRBV7-9; d_call: NA; j_call: TRBJ2-7; cdr3_nt: TGTGCCAGCAGCCGGCTAAGGACAGACCGTCGCGAGCAGTACTTC; cdr3_aa: CASSRLRTDRREQYF
clone_size: once; v_call: TRBV7-6; d_call: TRBD1; j_call: TRBJ1-3; cdr3_nt: TGTGCCAGCAGCTGGGGACAGGCCTCTGGAAACACCATATATTTT; cdr3_aa: CASSWGQASGNTIYF
clone_size: NA; v_call: TRBV4-2; d_call: TRBD1; j_call: TRBJ2-1; cdr3_nt: TGTGCCAGCAGCCAGGGACAGGGGGCAGATGAGCAGTTCTTC; cdr3_aa: CASSQGQGADEQFF